The entry below describes one T cell receptor beta chain. What it recognizes is unknown. It was with 60 Vbeta and 13 Jbeta primers that the PCR ran. Profiling relied on immunoSEQ multiplex PCR, and the TCRdb table lists in-frame clones only, not all of them. The sample table includes around 210,000 clones. The CDR3 loop spans 19 amino acids. Germline assignment: CDR1 MNHEY and CDR2 SMNVEV (reference sequence). Trimming removed 6 bases from V and 6 bases from J; junction bases left unmatched: 25. These data are taken from a study of cytomegalovirus exposure and HLA in healthy donors. Study-wide findings and caveats: In a later analysis, the majority of CMV-associated beta chains seemingly showed HLA restriction. It was about 180 TCR beta chains that were listed as cytomegalovirus-associated.

The sample consisted of PBMCs. J is TRBJ1-1 and V is TRBV27; 7 bases fit TRBD1. The sequence was collected from a girl aged 2 to 10 in good health and CMV-seropositive. In DNA, the CDR3 is TGTGCCAGCAGCCCAGCCAGAACAGGGGTTGTGTTTTCCATTTCTGAAGCTTTCTTT. This gives the protein CASSPARTGVVFSISEAFF.